The clone carrying this TCR beta chain came up many times. The antigen remains unidentified. The authors obtained PBMCs from 7.5 to 10 ml of fresh peripheral blood. The sample originates from a study of T cells in Graves' hyperthyroidism and ophthalmopathy. Across the study: Upon initial diagnosis and before any treatment, peripheral blood was collected.

Study results and limitations: Ophthalmopathy, as predicted by the model, came a median about seven months after the prediction.

The source material, RNA transcripts, was used to amplify TCR beta CDR3 regions. The HTBI set primed first-round TCR CDR3 RT-PCR. In TCRdb, the multiplex PCR reads were re-called with MiXCR into one record per CDR3 protein. Of around 370,000 distinct CDR3 sequences listed, approximately 17% are singletons. The CDR3 is 14 residues long. V was trimmed by 2 bases and J by 5 bases, leaving 12 bases between them. Germline loops: CDR1 SGHTA, CDR2 FQGNSA. This TCR was sampled from a man between 18 and 29 years old with Graves' ophthalmopathy. This chain joins TRBV7-2 and TRBJ1-2, with D maybe TRBD1 (5 bases). Input material: blood. The CDR3 DNA reads as TGTGCCAGCAGCTTATCAGGGTTGGGATATGGCTACACCTTC. Protein sequence: CASSLSGLGYGYTF.